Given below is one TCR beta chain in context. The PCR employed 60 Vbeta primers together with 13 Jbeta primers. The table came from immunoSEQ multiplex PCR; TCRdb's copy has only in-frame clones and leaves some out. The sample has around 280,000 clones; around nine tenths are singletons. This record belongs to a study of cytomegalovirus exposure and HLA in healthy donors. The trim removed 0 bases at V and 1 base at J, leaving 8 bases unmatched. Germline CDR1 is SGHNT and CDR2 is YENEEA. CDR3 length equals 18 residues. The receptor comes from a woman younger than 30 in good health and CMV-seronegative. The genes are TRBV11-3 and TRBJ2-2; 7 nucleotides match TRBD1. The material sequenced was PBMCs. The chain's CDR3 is CASSLDRVGGWNTGELFF. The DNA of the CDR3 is TGTGCCAGCAGCTTAGATCGGGTAGGGGGCTGGAACACCGGGGAGCTGTTTTTT.